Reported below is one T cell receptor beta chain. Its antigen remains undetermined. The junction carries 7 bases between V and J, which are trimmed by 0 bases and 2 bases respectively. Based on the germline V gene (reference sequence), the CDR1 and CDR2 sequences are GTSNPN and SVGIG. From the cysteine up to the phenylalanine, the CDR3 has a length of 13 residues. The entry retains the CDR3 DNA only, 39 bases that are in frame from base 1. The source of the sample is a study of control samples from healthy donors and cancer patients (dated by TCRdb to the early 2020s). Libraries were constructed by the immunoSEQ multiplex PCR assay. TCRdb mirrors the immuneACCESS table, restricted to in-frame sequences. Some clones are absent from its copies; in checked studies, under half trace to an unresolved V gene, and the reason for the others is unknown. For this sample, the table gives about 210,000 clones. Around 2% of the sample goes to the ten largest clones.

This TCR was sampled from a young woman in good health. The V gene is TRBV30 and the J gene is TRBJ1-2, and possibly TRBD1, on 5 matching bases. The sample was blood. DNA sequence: TGTGCCTGGAGTGTAGGGGAAAACTATGGCTACACCTTC. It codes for CAWSVGENYGYTF.